These 32 T cell receptor beta chains were sequenced from one sample in a study of T cells in localized non-small cell lung cancer. The method was immunoSEQ multiplex PCR; TCRdb's version includes in-frame clones alone and lacks a portion of them. The sample has roughly 30,000 clones, roughly 94% seen once. Sequenced material: peripheral blood, taken before any cancer treatment. Receptors originate from a woman between 40 and 69 years old with stage I lung adenocarcinoma.

The genes are TRBV5-4 and TRBJ1-5, with 7 bases aligning to TRBD1. The CDR3 has 13 amino acids. V was pared by 4 bases and J by 5 bases, with 3 bases of the junction left unmatched. Germline V gene lookup returns CDR1 SGHNT and CDR2 YYREEE (reference sequence). CDR3 amino acids: CASSPDRDQPQHF. For the CDR3, the DNA is TGTGCCAGCAGCCCCGACAGGGATCAGCCCCAGCATTTT. Using reference TRBV5-4 and TRBJ1-5 for the parts outside the CDR3, the full variable domain is ETGVTQSPTHLIKTRGQQVTLRCSSQSGHNTVSWYQQALGQGPQFIFQYYREEENGRGNFPPRFSGLQFPNYSSELNVNALELDDSALYLCASSPDRDQPQHFGDGTRLSIL.

The V call is TRBV19, the J call TRBJ2-6; D is unresolved. This CDR3 has 17 residues. The V gene's germline CDR1 is LNHDA and CDR2 SQIVND (reference sequence). V shed 3 bases and J shed 2 bases, with 14 bases lying between them. CDR3 DNA sequence: TGTGCCAGTAGTATCCCCCCACGGGCCCCTGGGGCCAACGTCCTGACTTTC. Translating it yields CASSIPPRAPGANVLTF.

The rearrangement joins TRBV5-6 to TRBJ1-6, with D perhaps TRBD1 (6 bases). The CDR3 spans 19 residues. The V end lost 0 bases, the J end lost 0 bases, and 16 bases lay between the germline ends. CDR1 is SGHDT, CDR2 YYEEEE, per germline. CDR3 amino acids: CASSLAGHLESSYNSPLHF. The CDR3 DNA follows: TGTGCCAGCAGCTTGGCGGGACACCTCGAGAGCTCCTATAATTCACCCCTCCACTTT.

The CDR3 DNA reads TGTGCCAGCAGTGAATATATTGGGACAGGGGGGGACACTGAAGCTTTCTTT. This translates into CASSEYIGTGGDTEAFF. The V and J genes are TRBV25-1 and TRBJ1-1, with 11 bases lining up with TRBD1. This CDR3 has 17 amino acids. The ends lost 0 bases at V and 3 bases at J; junction bases unmatched: 6. Germline CDR1 MGHDK, CDR2 SYGVNS.

The chain combines TRBV7-8 with TRBJ2-7; 16 bases match TRBD2. The CDR3 spans 15 residues. J lost 7 bases, V lost 5 bases, and 5 bases had no gene match. Germline V CDR1 and CDR2: SGHVS, FQNEAQ. CDR3 sequence reads: CASSVGTSGRGEQYF. CDR3 DNA sequence: TGTGCCAGCAGCGTAGGGACTAGCGGGAGGGGTGAGCAGTACTTC.

The rearrangement joins TRBV2 to TRBJ2-2; D not resolved. Trimming removed 8 bases at V and 7 bases at J, with 8 bases between. The CDR3 spans 11 residues. Per the germline V gene, CDR1 is SNHLY and CDR2 is FYNNEI. CDR3: CASGWGGELFF. The CDR3 nucleotides are TGTGCCAGCGGCTGGGGCGGGGAGCTGTTTTTT.

This chain joins TRBV4-1 and TRBJ1-2, with D unclear. Germline values: CDR1 MGHRA, CDR2 YSYEKL. CDR3 length: 15 amino acids. With 1 base removed from V and 7 bases from J, the gap between germline ends came to 16 bases. In nucleotides, the CDR3 is TGCGCCAGCAGCCAAGTCAATCAAGACCTGGGTGGCTACACCTTC. It specifies CASSQVNQDLGGYTF.

As to this clone: The junction differs from germline at one of its ends, possibly a read error. This rearrangement joins TRBV9 to TRBJ2-2; D perhaps matches TRBD2 (5 bases). Germline CDR1 is SGDLS and CDR2 is YYNGEE. The CDR3 contains 18 residues. CDR3 residues: CASSVALEGKQKHRGAVF. In DNA, the CDR3 is TGTGCCAGCAGCGTAGCGCTTGAGGGAAAACAGAAACACCGGGGAGCTGTTTTT. The variable domain in full, with the rest retrieved from reference TRBV9 and TRBJ2-2, is DSGVTQTPKHLITATGQRVTLRCSPRSGDLSVYWYQQSLDQGLQFLIQYYNGEERAKGNILERFSAQQFPDLHSELNLSSLELGDSALYFCASSVALEGKQKHRGAVFGEGSRLTVL.

The rearrangement uses TRBV5-8 and TRBJ2-5, with D possibly TRBD1 on 6 matching bases. The ends were cut back, 4 bases at V and 1 base at J, with 14 bases in the middle. There are 15 residues in the CDR3. CDR1 is SGHTS and CDR2 is YDEGEE in the germline V gene. In DNA, the CDR3 is TGTGCCAGCAGCCGAACGGGACACACCCAAGAGACCCAGTACTTC. Protein sequence: CASSRTGHTQETQYF.

V is TRBV1 and J is TRBJ1-4. TRBV1 corresponds to a pseudogene. The CDR3 consists of 17 residues. For the CDR3, the DNA is TGCACCAGCAGCCAAGAATGTCCACACTCCTGGGTGGAAAAACTGTTTTTT. As protein: CTSSQECPHSWVEKLFF.

CDR3 region: CASSLDRGVTDTQYF. CDR3 sequence (DNA): TGTGCCAGCAGCTTGGACAGGGGAGTCACAGATACGCAGTATTTT. The rearrangement uses TRBV5-4 and TRBJ2-3, with 7 bases identical to TRBD1. Germline V gene lookup returns CDR1 SGHNT and CDR2 YYREEE (reference sequence). This CDR3 has 15 residues. Losses at the gene ends were 0 bases for V and 2 bases for J; bases not matched to a gene: 3.

This clone was recorded once. This chain connects TRBV15 to TRBJ2-1; 9 nucleotides agree with TRBD1. V shed 2 bases and J 5 bases; nucleotides not matched to a gene: 7. Germline CDR1 is LNHNV and CDR2 is YYDKDF (reference sequence). CDR3 length equals 16 residues. The CDR3 sequence: CATSRNTGGLHNEQFF. The CDR3, as DNA: TGTGCCACCAGCAGAAACACAGGGGGCCTTCACAATGAGCAGTTCTTC.

The chain carries TRBV28 and TRBJ1-1, with D unresolved. Trimming took 3 bases from V and 2 from J, leaving 4 bases between them. This CDR3 comprises 12 residues. Germline lookup yields CDR1 MDHEN and CDR2 SYDVKM. DNA for the CDR3: TGTGCCAGCAGTTTCTTAAACACTGAAGCTTTCTTT. Translating it yields CASSFLNTEAFF.

The CDR3 is CASSLGTWNEAFF. CDR3 bases: TGCGCCAGCAGCTTGGGGACATGGAATGAAGCTTTCTTT. V usage is TRBV5-1 and J usage is TRBJ1-1; TRBD1 might be the D (5 bases). Germline assignment: CDR1 SGHRS and CDR2 YFSETQ. The V gene lost 0 bases and the J gene lost 7 bases, with 10 bases spanning the gap. The CDR3 consists of 13 residues.

V usage is TRBV28 and J usage is TRBJ1-2, with a possible D match to TRBD1 (5 bases). Per the germline V gene, CDR1 is MDHEN and CDR2 is SYDVKM. The length of the CDR3 is 12 residues. The V gene lost 5 bases and the J gene lost 4 bases, with 8 bases spanning the gap. Written as DNA, the CDR3 is TGTGCCAGCAGTACACAGGTCTATGGCTACACCTTC. Its protein is CASSTQVYGYTF.

This sequence joins TRBV19 and TRBJ2-1; tentative D call: TRBD1 (5 bases). V lost 1 base and J lost 5, with 12 bases in between. Germline-derived CDR1 and CDR2 are LNHDA and SQIVND (reference sequence). The CDR3 contains 15 residues. CDR3 sequence reads: CASSIGGLRHNEQFF. CDR3 bases: TGTGCCAGTAGTATAGGGGGCCTGCGCCACAATGAGCAGTTCTTC.

The chain uses TRBV7-2 and TRBJ2-7; tentative D call: TRBD2 (5 bases). CDR3 length: 14 residues. V lost 3 bases, J lost 0 bases, and 9 bases lay in between. Germline V CDR1 and CDR2: SGHTA, FQGNSA. CDR3 residues: CASSFLGVSYEQYF. The DNA for the CDR3 is TGTGCCAGCAGCTTCCTCGGGGTCTCCTACGAGCAGTACTTC.

The chain combines TRBV4-3 with TRBJ2-7, with 9 bases lining up with TRBD2. The CDR3 contains 16 residues. V lost 0 bases and J lost 4; bases outside the gene matches: 7. Looked up from germline, CDR1 is LGHNA and CDR2 is YSLEER. Here the CDR3 reads CASSQDISGSVYEQYF. The DNA of the CDR3 is TGCGCCAGCAGCCAAGATATTAGCGGGAGTGTTTACGAGCAGTACTTC.

The chain couples TRBV5-6 to TRBJ1-5; 8 bases agree with TRBD1. CDR1 is SGHDT and CDR2 is YYEEEE in the germline V gene. There are 17 residues in the CDR3. Trimming cost V 0 bases and J 6 bases; bases outside gene matches: 11. The CDR3 loop reads CASSLVGQGGSGQPQHF. DNA for the CDR3: TGTGCCAGCAGCTTGGTCGGACAGGGAGGTTCGGGTCAGCCCCAGCATTTT.

This chain connects TRBV28 to TRBJ1-2; possibly TRBD1 for D (6 bases). The V end lost 4 bases, the J end lost 6 bases, and 15 bases lay between the germline ends. The CDR3 runs 14 residues. Looked up from germline, CDR1 is MDHEN and CDR2 is SYDVKM. CDR3 coding DNA: TGTGCCAGCAGTTCCATCGAGGGGGATCATGGCTACACCTTC. The encoded protein is CASSSIEGDHGYTF.

This chain links TRBV4-2 with TRBJ1-1, with 7 bases identical to TRBD1. The V gene end was trimmed by 3 bases and the J gene end by 7 bases; junction bases not matched to a gene: 8. The CDR3 runs to 14 residues. Germline-derived CDR1 and CDR2 are LGHNA and YNFKEQ. CDR3 region: CASSHTGATDEAFF. The CDR3 bases are TGTGCCAGCAGCCATACAGGGGCCACGGATGAAGCTTTCTTT.

The chain uses TRBV7-2 and TRBJ1-2; 7 nucleotides agree with TRBD1. The germline V gene has CDR1 SGHTA and CDR2 FQGNSA. CDR3 size: 12 residues. Trimming at V came to 5 bases and at J to 4 bases, leaving 1 base not matched to a gene. The DNA for the CDR3 is TGTGCCAGCAGCCGGGACAGCTATGGCTACACCTTC. This sequence encodes CASSRDSYGYTF.

This chain joins TRBV5-1 and TRBJ2-7; D possibly uses TRBD1 or TRBD2 (5 bases each). CDR1 is SGHRS and CDR2 is YFSETQ in the germline V gene. V lost 4 bases and J 4 bases, leaving 18 bases between the germline ends. The CDR3 totals 15 residues. CDR3 amino acids: CASSLFPGRQYEQYF. DNA of the CDR3: TGCGCCAGCAGCCTTTTTCCGGGACGTCAATACGAGCAGTACTTC.

With regard to this clone: The sample contains more than one DNA sequence encoding this CDR3. This sequence joins TRBV19 and TRBJ1-2, with D possibly TRBD1 on 6 matching bases. The V gene lost 3 bases and the J gene lost 3 bases, with 17 bases spanning the gap. There are 16 residues in the CDR3. The germline CDR1 and CDR2 sequences are LNHDA and SQIVND (reference sequence). DNA for the CDR3: TGTGCCAGTAGTATCAGGCGGCGGGGGCACGACTATGGCTACACCTTC. It codes for CASSIRRRGHDYGYTF.

The V and J genes are TRBV7-2 and TRBJ1-2; no firm D call. The CDR3 contains 11 residues. V was clipped by 1 base and J by 8 bases, with 5 bases between them. Germline CDR1 is SGHTA and CDR2 is FQGNSA. The CDR3 DNA is TGTGCCAGCAGCTTAGTGGGGGGCTACACCTTC. Protein: CASSLVGGYTF.

J is TRBJ2-1 and V is TRBV5-6, with D hard to call. V dropped 0 bases and J dropped 0 bases, with 7 bases sitting between them. The CDR3 totals 15 residues. Germline assignment: CDR1 SGHDT and CDR2 YYEEEE. The CDR3: CASSLDGYSYNEQFF. The CDR3 nucleotides are TGTGCCAGCAGCTTGGACGGTTACTCCTACAATGAGCAGTTCTTC.

The chain links TRBV5-1 to TRBJ1-1, with unresolved D. V gave up 1 base and J gave up 8 bases, with 9 bases separating them. Germline V lookup: CDR1 SGHRS, CDR2 YFSETQ. The CDR3 consists of 12 residues. The CDR3 nucleotides read TGCGCCAGCAGCTTGATAGGGATAGAAGCTTTCTTT. Its translation is CASSLIGIEAFF.

This sequence joins TRBV18 and TRBJ1-1; no firm D call. Germline V gene lookup returns CDR1 KGHSH and CDR2 LQKENI. The CDR3 has 14 amino acids. The V gene lost 5 bases and the J gene lost 4 bases, with 14 bases spanning the gap. The CDR3 here is CASSVYSVSTEAFF. DNA of the CDR3: TGTGCCAGCTCAGTCTATAGCGTATCCACTGAAGCTTTCTTT.

The chain couples TRBV7-8 to TRBJ1-1; TRBD1 matches at 10 bases. V lost 7 bases and J lost 6; bases outside the gene matches: 11. The CDR3 has 15 residues. The germline V gene encodes CDR1 SGHVS and CDR2 FQNEAQ. The CDR3 loop is CASTTKGGTGAEAFF. CDR3 bases: TGTGCCAGCACCACGAAAGGGGGGACAGGGGCTGAAGCTTTCTTT.

J is TRBJ2-5 and V is TRBV21-1; TRBD2 is the table's D call, not checked against the DNA. TRBV21-1 is designated a pseudogene. This CDR3 comprises 17 residues. CDR3 DNA sequence: TGTGCCAGCAGCAAACTTGGGACTAGCGTTTCAGGAGAGACCCAGTACTTC. Translation gives CASSKLGTSVSGETQYF.

The genes are TRBV6-1 and TRBJ2-3; no clear D. V shed 2 bases and J shed 0 bases, with 9 bases lying between them. Looked up from germline, CDR1 is MNHNS and CDR2 is SASEGT. The CDR3 length is 15 residues. The DNA for the CDR3 is TGTGCCAGCAGTGAACCGGGTGCTAGCACAGATACGCAGTATTTT. It is translated as CASSEPGASTDTQYF.

The chain joins TRBV5-1 to TRBJ1-3; 7 nucleotides agree with TRBD1. The trim removed 5 bases at V and 4 bases at J, leaving 9 bases unmatched. CDR3 length: 15 residues. Germline CDR1 is SGHRS and CDR2 is YFSETQ. DNA of the CDR3: TGCGCCAGCAGTACGACAGGGTCGGACGGAAACACCATATATTTT. Encoded protein: CASSTTGSDGNTIYF.